This T cell receptor (beta chain) was identified in a study of cytomegalovirus exposure and HLA in healthy donors. General study results and limits: A later analysis reportedly identified an Asian-associated ancestry cluster as carrying fewer N-insertions than the approximately 620-donor mean. Segments of the TCR beta V type were, in most cases, productive about 87% or about 30% of the time in an earlier analysis. As immune exposure information, only CMV serostatus was available.

In regard to this clone: No antigen is known for it.

Donors counted as nominally healthy when sampled, yet unrecorded immune exposures were likely. CDR1 and CDR2 (germline): LNHNV, YYDKDF (reference sequence). There are 15 residues in the CDR3. Trimming cost V 0 bases and J 8 bases, with 14 bases left between them. With 60 Vbeta and 13 Jbeta primers, the PCR was carried out. Sequencing was performed with immunoSEQ multiplex PCR; in TCRdb, only in-frame clones are kept and a portion is missing. This sample has about 150,000 clones; approximately 88% occur once, and the top ten carry approximately 1.3%. Sequenced: PBMCs. V usage is TRBV15 and J usage is TRBJ2-1; the D is unclear. The sequence came from a boy between 2 and 15 years old in good health and CMV-seronegative. CDR3 sequence (DNA): TGTGCCACCAGCAGAGATCGCGGCCCTTCTTATGAGCAGTTCTTC. Encoded protein: CATSRDRGPSYEQFF. Complete variable domain (other parts from reference TRBV15 and TRBJ2-1): DAMVIQNPRYQVTQFGKPVTLSCSQTLNHNVMYWYQQKSSQAPKLLFHYYDKDFNNEADTPDNFQSRRPNTSFCFLDIRSPGLGDTAMYLCATSRDRGPSYEQFFGPGTRLTVL.